Listed here are 32 T cell receptor beta chains from one sample, sequenced in a study of blood T cell repertoires in COVID-19. Profiled with immunoSEQ multiplex PCR; TCRdb holds only in-frame clones, not every one. The sample shows roughly 150,000 clones, about four fifths of them seen only once. Sequencing was performed on peripheral blood. Receptors were obtained from a woman aged 55-70 years with COVID-19, enrolled during active disease.

This clone appeared a few times. The rearrangement joins TRBV11-2 to TRBJ2-5, with a possible D match to TRBD1 (6 bases). Trimming pared 0 bases from V and 3 bases from J, leaving 14 bases between. The CDR3 runs to 16 residues. The germline V gene has CDR1 SGHAT and CDR2 FQNNGV. The CDR3 nucleotides are TGTGCCAGCAGCTTAGATTTTACGCCAGGGGAAGAGACCCAGTACTTC. Protein: CASSLDFTPGEETQYF.

The chain joins TRBV7-2 to TRBJ2-5; D is perhaps TRBD1 (6 bases). This CDR3 has 16 residues. CDR1 is SGHTA and CDR2 is FQGNSA in the germline V gene. V lost 5 bases and J 5 bases, leaving 21 bases between the germline ends. The CDR3 nucleotides read TGTGCCAGCAGCCCACTAAGGGGGTCACCTGGGGAGACCCAGTACTTC. Translated: CASSPLRGSPGETQYF.

CDR3 nucleotides: TGCGCCAGCAGCTTTGGCGGGGAGACCACAGATACGCAGTATTTT. It encodes CASSFGGETTDTQYF. The chain recombines TRBV5-1 with TRBJ2-3, with a weak D call TRBD2 (6 bases). There are 15 residues in the CDR3. V was trimmed by 2 bases and J by 2 bases, leaving 12 bases between them. Per the germline V gene, CDR1 is SGHRS and CDR2 is YFSETQ.

The V and J genes are TRBV10-2 and TRBJ1-4; D not certain. Germline CDR1 and CDR2: WSHSY and SAAADI. The CDR3 runs 15 residues. The V end lost 2 bases, the J end lost 8 bases, and 15 bases lay between the germline ends. CDR3 nucleotide sequence: TGCGCCAGCAGTGAGAGAGCGGAAGGAGGCGAAAAACTGTTTTTT. It codes for CASSERAEGGEKLFF.

Comments on this clone: At the DNA level, this CDR3 is encoded by other sequences in the same sample as well. The V and J genes are TRBV5-1 and TRBJ2-1; no definite D call. The V and J ends lost 0 bases and 0 bases respectively, with 7 bases between them. The germline CDR1 and CDR2 sequences are SGHRS and YFSETQ. The length of the CDR3 is 15 residues. The CDR3: CASSLAPGSYNEQFF. In DNA, the CDR3 is TGCGCCAGCAGCTTGGCCCCCGGCTCCTACAATGAGCAGTTCTTC. Full variable domain (rest looked up from reference TRBV5-1 and TRBJ2-1): KAGVTQTPRYLIKTRGQQVTLSCSPISGHRSVSWYQQTPGQGLQFLFEYFSETQRNKGNFPGRFSGRQFSNSRSEMNVSTLELGDSALYLCASSLAPGSYNEQFFGPGTRLTVL.

As DNA, the CDR3 is TGTGCCAGCAGCCGAGCGGGAGGACCGGCCGGGGAGCAGTTCTTC. Translated: CASSRAGGPAGEQFF. The chain has TRBV13 and TRBJ2-1, with TRBD2 matching 9 bases. The CDR3 runs 15 residues. Germline values: CDR1 PRHDT, CDR2 FYEKMQ (reference sequence). V lost 5 bases, J lost 10 bases, and 12 bases stayed unmatched.

V and J are TRBV18 and TRBJ1-1; D gene unclear. CDR1 and CDR2 (germline): KGHSH, LQKENI. CDR3 length: 13 amino acids. Between the trimmed V and J ends, which lost 3 bases and 4 bases, there was a span of 9 bases. Here the CDR3 reads CASSPVGGTEAFF. Written as DNA, the CDR3 is TGTGCCAGCTCACCGGTTGGAGGCACTGAAGCTTTCTTT.

The V call is TRBV4-1, the J call TRBJ1-2, with no clear D. Trimming pared 3 bases from V and 1 base from J, leaving 9 bases between. The CDR3 has 14 residues. The germline gives CDR1 MGHRA, CDR2 YSYEKL. This CDR3 reads CASSHKGLNYGYTF. The CDR3 DNA reads TGCGCCAGCAGCCATAAAGGACTTAACTATGGCTACACCTTC.

The chain uses TRBV25-1 and TRBJ2-5; unclear D gene. Germline V gene data show CDR1 as MGHDK and CDR2 as SYGVNS. This CDR3 comprises 12 residues. V was shortened by 5 bases and J by 4 bases, with 8 bases between the two germline ends. Here the CDR3 DNA reads TGTGCCAGCAGTCCGACGGGAGAGACCCAGTACTTC. It encodes CASSPTGETQYF.

The rearrangement uses TRBV6-6 and TRBJ2-7; the match to TRBD1 covers 9 bases. CDR1 MNHNY and CDR2 SVGAGI come from the germline V gene (reference sequence). This CDR3 is 13 amino acids long. V gave up 5 bases and J gave up 4 bases; unmatched junction bases: 3. This CDR3 is CASSDRGFYEQYF. The DNA of the CDR3 is TGTGCCAGCAGTGACAGGGGGTTTTACGAGCAGTACTTC.

The V and J genes are TRBV5-1 and TRBJ2-3; 7 bases map to TRBD2. The CDR3 has 16 residues. V dropped 0 bases and J dropped 4; count of bases not matched to a gene: 8. CDR1 is SGHRS, CDR2 YFSETQ, per germline. CDR3 sequence reads: CASSLGLSGVPDTQYF. The CDR3 DNA is TGCGCCAGCAGCTTGGGTCTCAGCGGGGTCCCAGATACGCAGTATTTT.

This rearrangement joins TRBV28 to TRBJ2-4; D is ambiguous. V shed 7 bases and J shed 2 bases, with 12 bases lying between them. CDR3 size: 14 residues. From germline, CDR1 is MDHEN and CDR2 SYDVKM. Here the CDR3 DNA reads TGTGCCAGCAATACCCCGCTAACCAAAAACATTCAGTACTTC. Its protein product is CASNTPLTKNIQYF. Combining the CDR3 with reference TRBV28 and TRBJ2-4 gives the whole variable domain DVKVTQSSRYLVKRTGEKVFLECVQDMDHENMFWYRQDPGLGLRLIYFSYDVKMKEKGDIPEGYSVSREKKERFSLILESASTNQTSMYLCASNTPLTKNIQYFGAGTRLSVL.

The chain recombines TRBV6-2 or TRBV6-3 with TRBJ2-5, with 11 positions matching TRBD2. The V and J ends lost 5 bases and 4 bases, in that order; junction bases with no gene match: 15. The CDR3 spans 18 residues. Per the germline V gene, CDR1 is MNHEY and CDR2 is SVGEGT. The CDR3 DNA sequence: TGTGCCAGCAGTACTCTTCTTACCGGGACTAGCGGCCGAGAGACCCAGTACTTC. It specifies CASSTLLTGTSGRETQYF.

V gene TRBV5-5 combines with J gene TRBJ2-7; the match to TRBD1 covers 8 bases. The junction had 4 bases not matched to a gene; V was cut back by 0 bases and J by 2 bases. The CDR3 runs 15 residues. Germline loops: CDR1 SGHKS, CDR2 YYEKEE (reference sequence). CDR3 in DNA: TGTGCCAGCAGCTTGGAGGACAGGGACCCCTACGAGCAGTACTTC. Translating gives CASSLEDRDPYEQYF.

The J gene is TRBJ2-7, the V gene TRBV2; a possible D gene is TRBD2 (6 bases). This CDR3 has 13 residues. Germline lookup yields CDR1 SNHLY and CDR2 FYNNEI. The V end was cut by 8 bases, the J end by 0 bases, with 11 bases between. The CDR3 protein is CASGGGFSYEQYV. CDR3 in DNA: TGTGCCAGCGGGGGAGGATTCTCCTACGAGCAGTACGTC.

This clone occurred a few times. The chain combines TRBV5-1 with TRBJ2-5, with TRBD2 matching over 10 bases. Per the germline V gene, CDR1 is SGHRS and CDR2 is YFSETQ. The CDR3 totals 16 residues. The junction had 9 bases not matched to a gene; V was cut back by 4 bases and J by 3 bases. CDR3 bases: TGCGCCAGCAGCCCGGTGGTAGCGGGAGGAAAAGAGACCCAGTACTTC. It is translated as CASSPVVAGGKETQYF.

The chain employs TRBV4-3 and TRBJ1-3; D not resolved. V was shortened by 0 bases and J by 0 bases, with 15 bases between the two germline ends. Germline CDR1 and CDR2: LGHNA and YSLEER. The CDR3 sequence is 18 residues long. The CDR3 region is CASSQDRLFAISGNTIYF. The CDR3 bases are TGCGCCAGCAGCCAAGACCGCCTTTTCGCGATCTCTGGAAACACCATATATTTT.

V usage is TRBV30 and J usage is TRBJ1-2; 10 bases map to TRBD1. The CDR3 is made up of 14 amino acids. Germline V CDR1 and CDR2: GTSNPN, SVGIG (reference sequence). The ends lost 0 bases at V and 3 bases at J; junction bases unmatched: 1. The DNA of the CDR3 is TGTGCCTGGAGTGTAGGGACAGGGGACTATGGCTACACCTTC. Translation gives CAWSVGTGDYGYTF.

This clone has only one observation. The chain joins TRBV9 to TRBJ1-2; 10 positions agree with TRBD1. Per germline, CDR1 SGDLS and CDR2 YYNGEE. CDR3 size: 14 residues. Trimming removed 0 bases from V and 8 bases from J; junction bases left unmatched: 4. The CDR3 DNA reads as TGTGCCAGCAGCGTAGTGGAGACAGGGGGCGGCTACACCTTC. Residues: CASSVVETGGGYTF.

V gene TRBV3-1 (or the pseudogene TRBV3-2) combines with J gene TRBJ1-1; weak D call: TRBD1 (5 bases). CDR1 and CDR2 (germline): LGHDT, YNNKEL (reference sequence). With 7 bases removed from V and 4 bases from J, the gap between germline ends came to 19 bases. The CDR3 runs 15 residues. The CDR3 nucleotides are TGTGCCAGCACCATCAAACCGGGGGGAGGCACTGAAGCTTTCTTT. As protein: CASTIKPGGGTEAFF.

The chain combines TRBV3-1 (or the pseudogene TRBV3-2) with TRBJ2-7; 9 bases are a match to TRBD2. The ends lost 8 bases at V and 12 bases at J; junction bases unmatched: 14. CDR3 length: 13 amino acids. Per germline, CDR1 LGHDT and CDR2 YNNKEL (reference sequence). In DNA form, the CDR3 reads TGTGCCAGCGGGCTAGCGGGGAACCCTATCCCGTACTTC. Protein sequence: CASGLAGNPIPYF.

This chain links TRBV15 with TRBJ1-3; D is perhaps TRBD1 (6 bases). Germline-derived CDR1 and CDR2 are LNHNV and YYDKDF (reference sequence). The CDR3 runs 16 residues. V lost 0 bases to trimming and J lost 3 bases, with 12 bases between them. The CDR3 reads CATSRDRTVGGNTIYF. CDR3 coding DNA: TGTGCCACCAGCAGAGATCGGACAGTTGGTGGAAACACCATATATTTT.

V and J are TRBV25-1 and TRBJ1-1; 7 nucleotides agree with TRBD1. The CDR3 loop spans 14 amino acids. Germline values: CDR1 MGHDK, CDR2 SYGVNS. With V trimmed by 4 bases and J by 6 bases, 8 bases remained unmatched. CDR3 loop: CASSVAGGMSEAFF. In DNA form, the CDR3 reads TGTGCCAGCAGTGTGGCAGGGGGGATGTCTGAAGCTTTCTTT.

The V call is TRBV6-6, the J call TRBJ2-3; TRBD1 might be the D (6 bases). Looked up from germline, CDR1 is MNHNY and CDR2 is SVGAGI (reference sequence). This CDR3 spans 13 amino acids. Trimming pared 5 bases from V and 5 bases from J, leaving 11 bases between. The CDR3 loop is CASSGGGGDTQYF. CDR3 nucleotide sequence: TGTGCCAGCAGTGGTGGGGGCGGAGATACGCAGTATTTT.

This chain links TRBV19 with TRBJ1-2; a possible D gene is TRBD1 (6 bases). V lost 6 bases to trimming and J lost 6 bases, with 14 bases between them. Germline values: CDR1 LNHDA, CDR2 SQIVND (reference sequence). The CDR3 has 13 amino acids. CDR3 in amino acids: CASRKTGGDGYTF. CDR3 sequence (DNA): TGTGCCAGTAGGAAGACGGGGGGCGATGGCTACACCTTC.

Remarks on this clone: This same CDR3 is encoded by further DNA sequences in the sample. The chain carries TRBV10-2 and TRBJ2-7; TRBD1 agrees at 11 bases. V was pared by 3 bases and J by 2 bases, with 3 bases of the junction left unmatched. The length of the CDR3 is 15 residues. The germline CDR1 and CDR2 sequences are WSHSY and SAAADI. The CDR3 loop is CASSEGTGGPYEQYF. In DNA, the CDR3 is TGCGCCAGCAGTGAAGGGACAGGGGGTCCCTACGAGCAGTACTTC.

The chain combines TRBV12-3 or TRBV12-4 with TRBJ2-5; D is unresolved. V was trimmed by 8 bases and J by 2 bases, leaving 9 bases between them. This CDR3 has 12 amino acids. CDR3 loop: CASGPRQETQYF. The CDR3 DNA reads as TGTGCCAGCGGCCCCAGACAAGAGACCCAGTACTTC.

The chain joins TRBV28 to TRBJ2-1; D remains ambiguous. Deletions cut 6 bases from V and 7 bases from J, with 13 bases between. This CDR3 has 13 residues. CDR1 and CDR2 (germline): MDHEN, SYDVKM. CDR3 sequence reads: CASSLEVFNEQFF. DNA for the CDR3: TGTGCCAGCAGCCTCGAGGTCTTTAATGAGCAGTTCTTC.

The V and J genes are TRBV29-1 and TRBJ2-1; D is unclear. Germline-derived CDR1 and CDR2 are SQVTM and ANQGSEA. Trimming cost V 7 bases and J 0 bases, with 7 bases left between them. CDR3 length: 12 amino acids. CDR3 DNA sequence: TGCAGCGGAGGTAGCTCCTACAATGAGCAGTTCTTC. Its translation: CSGGSSYNEQFF.

The chain recombines TRBV5-5 with TRBJ1-1; 9 nucleotides match TRBD1. Looked up from germline, CDR1 is SGHKS and CDR2 is YYEKEE (reference sequence). This CDR3 spans 18 amino acids. V lost 4 bases and J lost 0; bases outside the gene matches: 13. DNA for the CDR3: TGTGCCAGCAGCCGACCCGGGGGGACAGGGAACATGAACACTGAAGCTTTCTTT. This codes for CASSRPGGTGNMNTEAFF.

The V and J genes are TRBV10-3 and TRBJ1-2, with 8 bases lining up with TRBD1. The ends lost 6 bases at V and 6 bases at J; junction bases unmatched: 6. CDR3 size: 13 residues. Germline-derived CDR1 and CDR2 are ENHRY and SYGVKD. CDR3 loop: CAIRDREADGYTF. In DNA form, the CDR3 reads TGTGCCATCAGGGACAGGGAGGCTGATGGCTACACCTTC.

The chain employs TRBV19 and TRBJ2-5; perhaps TRBD2 as D (5 bases). Deletions cut 3 bases from V and 4 bases from J, with 12 bases between. Germline loops: CDR1 LNHDA, CDR2 SQIVND (reference sequence). The CDR3 totals 14 residues. The CDR3 loop is CASSIVLDLETQYF. CDR3 coding DNA: TGTGCCAGTAGTATTGTACTAGATCTAGAGACCCAGTACTTC. The whole variable domain, filled in from reference TRBV19 and TRBJ2-5, reads DGGITQSPKYLFRKEGQNVTLSCEQNLNHDAMYWYRQDPGQGLRLIYYSQIVNDFQKGDIAEGYSVSREKKESFPLTVTSAQKNPTAFYLCASSIVLDLETQYFGPGTRLLVL.